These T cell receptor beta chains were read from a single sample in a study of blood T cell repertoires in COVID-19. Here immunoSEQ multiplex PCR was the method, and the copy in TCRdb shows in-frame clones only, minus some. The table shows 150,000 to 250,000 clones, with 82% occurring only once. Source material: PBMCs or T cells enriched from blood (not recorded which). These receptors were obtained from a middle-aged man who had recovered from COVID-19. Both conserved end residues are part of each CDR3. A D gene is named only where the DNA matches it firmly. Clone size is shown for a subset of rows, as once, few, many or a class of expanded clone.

CDR3aa: CASSQDSQGFADTQYF
CDR3nt: TGCGCCAGCAGCCAAGATTCGCAGGGGTTTGCAGATACGCAGTATTTT
d_gene: -
j_gene: TRBJ2-3
v_gene: TRBV4-3
abundance: -

CDR3aa: CASSVAGGSYNEQFF
CDR3nt: TGTGCCAGCAGCGTAGCAGGGGGCTCCTACAATGAGCAGTTCTTC
d_gene: TRBD1
j_gene: TRBJ2-1
v_gene: TRBV9
abundance: -

CDR3aa: CASSIAPGVEKLFF
CDR3nt: TGTGCCAGTAGTATAGCCCCGGGGGTGGAAAAACTGTTTTTT
d_gene: -
j_gene: TRBJ1-4
v_gene: TRBV19
abundance: -

CDR3aa: CASSSTGVYGYTF
CDR3nt: TGTGCCAGCAGCTCTACAGGGGTCTATGGCTACACCTTC
d_gene: TRBD1
j_gene: TRBJ1-2
v_gene: TRBV6-5
abundance: -

CDR3aa: CASSQGQGGDGLYGYTF
CDR3nt: TGTGCCAGCAGCCAAGGTCAAGGGGGAGACGGACTCTATGGCTACACCTTC
d_gene: -
j_gene: TRBJ1-2
v_gene: TRBV4-2
abundance: -

CDR3aa: CASSYSGTGMNTEAFF
CDR3nt: TGTGCCAGCAGTTACTCGGGGACAGGGATGAACACTGAAGCTTTCTTT
d_gene: TRBD1
j_gene: TRBJ1-1
v_gene: TRBV6-5
abundance: -

CDR3aa: CASSIDGLAGGSYNEQFF
CDR3nt: TGTGCCAGTAGTATAGATGGACTAGCGGGAGGCTCCTACAATGAGCAGTTCTTC
d_gene: TRBD2
j_gene: TRBJ2-1
v_gene: TRBV19
abundance: many

CDR3aa: CASSQGAGVGSYEQYF
CDR3nt: TGTGCCAGCAGCCAGGGAGCGGGAGTGGGAAGCTACGAGCAGTACTTC
d_gene: TRBD2
j_gene: TRBJ2-7
v_gene: TRBV4-2
abundance: -

CDR3aa: CASSTSGTDTQYF
CDR3nt: TGCGCCAGCAGCACTAGCGGGACAGATACGCAGTATTTT
d_gene: TRBD2
j_gene: TRBJ2-3
v_gene: TRBV5-1
abundance: -

CDR3aa: CASSQDRGLEAFF
CDR3nt: TGTGCCAGCAGCCAGGACAGGGGGCTTGAGGCTTTCTTT
d_gene: TRBD1
j_gene: TRBJ1-1
v_gene: TRBV4-2
abundance: -

CDR3aa: CAWRGLVNTGELFF
CDR3nt: TGTGCCTGGAGAGGACTCGTGAACACCGGGGAGCTGTTTTTT
d_gene: -
j_gene: TRBJ2-2
v_gene: TRBV30
abundance: -

CDR3aa: CASSVYGTSGIAGELFF
CDR3nt: TGTGCCAGCAGCGTTTATGGGACTAGCGGGATTGCAGGGGAGCTGTTTTTT
d_gene: TRBD2
j_gene: TRBJ2-2
v_gene: TRBV9
abundance: -

CDR3aa: CASSSRRVTDTQYF
CDR3nt: TGTGCCAGCAGCTCCAGGCGGGTCACAGATACGCAGTATTTT
d_gene: -
j_gene: TRBJ2-3
v_gene: TRBV5-4
abundance: -

CDR3aa: CASSLAAGQGNTIYF
CDR3nt: TGTGCCAGCAGCTTAGCGGCAGGGCAGGGAAACACCATATATTTT
d_gene: -
j_gene: TRBJ1-3
v_gene: TRBV7-2
abundance: once

CDR3aa: CASSDQGALTEAFF
CDR3nt: TGTGCCAGCAGTGACCAGGGGGCTCTGACTGAAGCTTTCTTT
d_gene: TRBD1
j_gene: TRBJ1-1
v_gene: TRBV2
abundance: -

CDR3aa: CASSSRGPVGITYNSPLHF
CDR3nt: TGTGCCAGCAGCTCCCGCGGACCCGTCGGGATCACCTATAATTCACCCCTCCACTTT
d_gene: -
j_gene: TRBJ1-6
v_gene: TRBV7-2
abundance: -

CDR3aa: CATSRDVREGNQPQHF
CDR3nt: TGTGCCACCAGCAGAGATGTACGGGAGGGCAATCAGCCCCAGCATTTT
d_gene: -
j_gene: TRBJ1-5
v_gene: TRBV15
abundance: once

CDR3aa: CASSQSDRHYNEQFF
CDR3nt: TGTGCCAGCAGCCAATCGGACAGACATTACAATGAGCAGTTCTTC
d_gene: -
j_gene: TRBJ2-1
v_gene: TRBV16
abundance: few

CDR3aa: CASSTSGMETQYF
CDR3nt: TGTGCCAGCAGTACTAGCGGGATGGAGACCCAGTACTTC
d_gene: TRBD2
j_gene: TRBJ2-5
v_gene: TRBV6-6
abundance: -

CDR3aa: CASSIDFDRSPLHF
CDR3nt: TGTGCCAGTAGTATAGACTTTGATCGGTCACCCCTCCACTTT
d_gene: -
j_gene: TRBJ1-6
v_gene: TRBV19
abundance: -

CDR3aa: CASSLGWVGDYGYTF
CDR3nt: TGTGCCAGCAGTTTAGGCTGGGTAGGAGACTATGGCTACACCTTC
d_gene: -
j_gene: TRBJ1-2
v_gene: TRBV27
abundance: -

CDR3aa: CASSPGQMNTEAFF
CDR3nt: TGTGCCAGCAGTCCGGGACAGATGAACACTGAAGCTTTCTTT
d_gene: TRBD1
j_gene: TRBJ1-1
v_gene: TRBV28
abundance: -

CDR3aa: CASSAKTSGSAGELFF
CDR3nt: TGTGCCAGCAGCGCGAAAACTAGCGGGAGCGCCGGGGAGCTGTTTTTT
d_gene: TRBD2
j_gene: TRBJ2-2
v_gene: TRBV3-1/TRBV3-2
abundance: -

CDR3aa: CASSFFSHQPQHF
CDR3nt: TGTGCCAGCAGTTTCTTCAGTCATCAGCCCCAGCATTTT
d_gene: -
j_gene: TRBJ1-5
v_gene: TRBV27
abundance: -

CDR3aa: CASSTLTGAQPQHF
CDR3nt: TGTGCCAGTAGTACCCTGACAGGGGCTCAGCCCCAGCATTTT
d_gene: TRBD1
j_gene: TRBJ1-5
v_gene: TRBV19
abundance: -

CDR3aa: CTSSQPGLAGLDTQYF
CDR3nt: TGCACCAGCAGCCAGCCGGGACTAGCGGGACTAGATACGCAGTATTTT
d_gene: -
j_gene: TRBJ2-3
v_gene: TRBV1
abundance: -

CDR3aa: CSVPSGMYNEQFF
CDR3nt: TGCAGCGTCCCTAGCGGGATGTACAATGAGCAGTTCTTC
d_gene: TRBD2
j_gene: TRBJ2-1
v_gene: TRBV29-1
abundance: -

CDR3aa: CASSFATGVPNQPQHF
CDR3nt: TGTGCCAGCAGCTTCGCGACAGGGGTCCCCAATCAGCCCCAGCATTTT
d_gene: TRBD1
j_gene: TRBJ1-5
v_gene: TRBV7-2
abundance: few

CDR3aa: CAASYRVGTGSDTQYF
CDR3nt: TGTGCCGCGTCCTACCGGGTAGGGACAGGCTCAGATACGCAGTATTTT
d_gene: TRBD1
j_gene: TRBJ2-3
v_gene: TRBV2
abundance: -

CDR3aa: CASSPIGNTEAFF
CDR3nt: TGTGCCAGCAGCCCTATTGGGAACACTGAAGCTTTCTTT
d_gene: -
j_gene: TRBJ1-1
v_gene: TRBV12-3/TRBV12-4
abundance: -

CDR3aa: CASSSSGTSGKTGELFF
CDR3nt: TGTGCCAGCAGCTCCTCCGGGACTAGCGGGAAGACCGGGGAGCTGTTTTTT
d_gene: TRBD2
j_gene: TRBJ2-2
v_gene: TRBV7-3
abundance: -

CDR3aa: CASSLAPGLADTQYF
CDR3nt: TGTGCCAGCAGCTTAGCGCCCGGGTTGGCAGATACGCAGTATTTT
d_gene: -
j_gene: TRBJ2-3
v_gene: TRBV7-2
abundance: -

CDR3aa: CASSQGRGGSTDTQYF
CDR3nt: TGTGCCAGCAGCCAAGGGCGCGGGGGATCCACAGATACGCAGTATTTT
d_gene: TRBD2
j_gene: TRBJ2-3
v_gene: TRBV14
abundance: once

CDR3aa: CASSQQETGNYGYTF
CDR3nt: TGCGCCAGCAGCCAGCAGGAAACAGGCAACTATGGCTACACCTTC
d_gene: -
j_gene: TRBJ1-2
v_gene: TRBV5-1
abundance: -

CDR3aa: CASSAQTGDNSPLHF
CDR3nt: TGTGCCAGCAGCGCCCAGACAGGAGATAATTCACCCCTCCACTTT
d_gene: -
j_gene: TRBJ1-6
v_gene: TRBV5-6
abundance: -

CDR3aa: CASSEGSGHKDTQYF
CDR3nt: TGTGCCAGCAGCGAGGGTAGCGGCCACAAAGATACGCAGTATTTT
d_gene: -
j_gene: TRBJ2-3
v_gene: TRBV2
abundance: -

CDR3aa: CASSLEGGRQAFF
CDR3nt: TGTGCCAGCAGCTTAGAGGGGGGGCGGCAAGCTTTCTTT
d_gene: -
j_gene: TRBJ1-1
v_gene: TRBV7-2
abundance: -

CDR3aa: CASSLRQEDDGYTF
CDR3nt: TGTGCCAGCAGCCTTCGACAGGAGGACGATGGCTACACCTTC
d_gene: -
j_gene: TRBJ1-2
v_gene: TRBV7-9
abundance: -

CDR3aa: CASSTGTGANVLTF
CDR3nt: TGTGCCAGCTCAACAGGGACTGGGGCCAACGTCCTGACTTTC
d_gene: -
j_gene: TRBJ2-6
v_gene: TRBV18
abundance: -

CDR3aa: CASRSGANTEAFF
CDR3nt: TGTGCCAGCAGGAGCGGGGCGAACACTGAAGCTTTCTTT
d_gene: -
j_gene: TRBJ1-1
v_gene: TRBV5-4
abundance: -

CDR3aa: CASSWGTGNSNQPQHF
CDR3nt: TGTGCCAGCAGTTGGGGGACAGGGAATAGCAATCAGCCCCAGCATTTT
d_gene: TRBD1
j_gene: TRBJ1-5
v_gene: TRBV28
abundance: few

CDR3aa: CASGFSSDEQFF
CDR3nt: TGTGCTAGTGGTTTTTCTAGTGATGAGCAGTTCTTC
d_gene: -
j_gene: TRBJ2-1
v_gene: TRBV12-5
abundance: -

CDR3aa: CASSSLLRANVLTF
CDR3nt: TGTGCCAGCAGCTCCCTCCTAAGGGCCAACGTCCTGACTTTC
d_gene: -
j_gene: TRBJ2-6
v_gene: TRBV7-9
abundance: -

CDR3aa: CAGASGRAEGETQYF
CDR3nt: TGCGCCGGGGCTAGCGGGAGGGCCGAGGGAGAGACCCAGTACTTC
d_gene: TRBD2
j_gene: TRBJ2-5
v_gene: TRBV18
abundance: few

CDR3aa: CASSTGQFRRTEAFF
CDR3nt: TGTGCCAGCAGCACCGGACAGTTCAGGAGGACTGAAGCTTTCTTT
d_gene: -
j_gene: TRBJ1-1
v_gene: TRBV11-2
abundance: -

CDR3aa: CASSRQGPNEKLFF
CDR3nt: TGTGCCAGCAGCCGACAGGGCCCTAATGAAAAACTGTTTTTT
d_gene: TRBD1
j_gene: TRBJ1-4
v_gene: TRBV11-2
abundance: -

CDR3aa: CASSPGGQNEKLFF
CDR3nt: TGTGCCAGCAGCCCGGGGGGGCAAAATGAAAAACTGTTTTTT
d_gene: -
j_gene: TRBJ1-4
v_gene: TRBV5-4
abundance: -

CDR3aa: CSASATSGGETQYF
CDR3nt: TGCAGTGCTAGTGCCACTAGCGGCGGAGAGACCCAGTACTTC
d_gene: TRBD2
j_gene: TRBJ2-5
v_gene: TRBV20-1
abundance: -